This T cell receptor (beta chain) was sequenced during a study of T cell responses to AZD1222 COVID-19 vaccine. General study points: The repertoires were collected only after the peak T cell response. Of the AZD1222 recipients, only five or six were seropositive at baseline. Vaccine-related CD4 TCRs covered spike, predominating at 160-218 and 743-854. A rise in Spike-specific TCR breadth and depth followed two AZD1222 doses.

Per germline, CDR1 MNHEY and CDR2 SMNVEV (reference sequence). V gave up 8 bases and J gave up 6 bases, with 2 bases separating them. This CDR3 is built from 8 residues. Produced via immunoSEQ multiplex PCR; TCRdb's table is partial and in-frame only. The table has roughly 120,000 clones, about 92% seen once. About this clone itself: What it binds is unknown.

Source: peripheral blood, taken 28 days after the second AZD1222 dose. J is TRBJ2-7 and V is TRBV27, with D hard to call. This receptor was identified in an adult who received the AZD1222 COVID-19 vaccine. Here the CDR3 DNA reads TGTGCCAGCTTCGAGCAGTACTTC. This gives the protein CASFEQYF.